The 7 T cell receptor beta chains below all came from one sample that was sequenced in a study of cytomegalovirus exposure and HLA in healthy donors. Amplification used 60 Vbeta primers and 13 Jbeta primers. This table comes from immunoSEQ multiplex PCR, and its TCRdb copy is limited to in-frame clones, with some not included. The data contain roughly 160,000 clones, around four fifths of them singletons. Specimen: PBMCs. The receptors were sampled from a man between 25 and 39 years old in good health and CMV-seronegative.

This rearrangement joins TRBV28 to TRBJ1-2; possibly TRBD1 for D (5 bases). In germline, CDR1 is MDHEN, CDR2 SYDVKM. The V end was cut by 6 bases, the J end by 5 bases, with 13 bases between. This CDR3 has 13 amino acids. The CDR3, as DNA: TGTGCCAGCAGGCTAAGGGGAGGATATGGCTACACCTTC. Translated: CASRLRGGYGYTF.

This clone has a single count. The chain's CDR3 is CASSSVSMGNQPQHF. For the CDR3, the DNA is TGTGCCAGCAGTAGCGTGAGCATGGGCAATCAGCCCCAGCATTTT. The rearrangement uses TRBV2 and TRBJ1-5; D is undetermined. This CDR3 region has 15 residues. The germline V and J ends were trimmed by 5 bases and 2 bases, with 13 bases remaining between them. Germline V gene data show CDR1 as SNHLY and CDR2 as FYNNEI.

The V call is TRBV7-2, the J call TRBJ2-6; 7 bases are a match to TRBD2. Trimming at V came to 5 bases and at J to 0 bases, leaving 7 bases not matched to a gene. There are 17 residues in the CDR3. The germline V gene has CDR1 SGHTA and CDR2 FQGNSA. The CDR3 DNA follows: TGTGCCAGCAGCAGAAGCGGGACCACCTCTGGGGCCAACGTCCTGACTTTC. It codes for CASSRSGTTSGANVLTF. The full variable domain, rest sourced from reference TRBV7-2 and TRBJ2-6, is GAGVSQSPSNKVTEKGKDVELRCDPISGHTALYWYRQSLGQGLEFLIYFQGNSAPDKSGLPSDRFSAERTGGSVSTLTIQRTQQEDSAVYLCASSRSGTTSGANVLTFGAGSRLTVL.

The chain recombines TRBV30 with TRBJ1-1; weak D call: TRBD1 (5 bases). The CDR3 consists of 14 residues. CDR1 is GTSNPN and CDR2 is SVGIG in the germline V gene (reference sequence). Trimming took off 2 bases at V and 8 bases at J, with 18 bases between the two ends. Here the CDR3 DNA reads TGTGCCTGGAGTAAGGGGATAGTAGGAACCGAAGCTTTCTTT. Protein: CAWSKGIVGTEAFF.

The chain employs TRBV6-1 and TRBJ2-1, with 8 bases that match TRBD2. The CDR3 runs 15 residues. From germline, CDR1 is MNHNS and CDR2 SASEGT. Trimming at V came to 2 bases and at J to 6 bases, leaving 6 bases not matched to a gene. The CDR3 region is CASSERGTRFNEQFF. For the CDR3, the DNA is TGTGCCAGCAGTGAAAGGGGGACTAGGTTCAATGAGCAGTTCTTC.

This chain connects TRBV14 to TRBJ2-4; TRBD1 matches 10 bases. V lost 1 base and J lost 0; bases outside the gene matches: 3. The CDR3 spans 17 residues. The germline CDR1 and CDR2 sequences are SGHDN and FVKESK. As DNA, the CDR3 is TGTGCCAGCAGCCAAGTCGGACAGGGGGTAGCCAAAAACATTCAGTACTTC. Its protein product is CASSQVGQGVAKNIQYF.

This chain uses TRBV5-6 with TRBJ2-7, with 7 bases lining up with TRBD1. This CDR3 is 15 amino acids long. V shed 4 bases, J shed 3 bases, and the junction held 10 bases outside the gene matches. CDR1 SGHDT and CDR2 YYEEEE come from the germline V gene. CDR3: CASSLSGQVDYEQYF. CDR3 coding DNA: TGTGCCAGCAGCCTAAGCGGACAGGTCGACTACGAGCAGTACTTC. Drawing the rest from reference TRBV5-6 and TRBJ2-7, the complete variable domain is DAGVTQSPTHLIKTRGQQVTLRCSPKSGHDTVSWYQQALGQGPQFIFQYYEEEERQRGNFPDRFSGHQFPNYSSELNVNALLLGDSALYLCASSLSGQVDYEQYFGPGTRLTVT.